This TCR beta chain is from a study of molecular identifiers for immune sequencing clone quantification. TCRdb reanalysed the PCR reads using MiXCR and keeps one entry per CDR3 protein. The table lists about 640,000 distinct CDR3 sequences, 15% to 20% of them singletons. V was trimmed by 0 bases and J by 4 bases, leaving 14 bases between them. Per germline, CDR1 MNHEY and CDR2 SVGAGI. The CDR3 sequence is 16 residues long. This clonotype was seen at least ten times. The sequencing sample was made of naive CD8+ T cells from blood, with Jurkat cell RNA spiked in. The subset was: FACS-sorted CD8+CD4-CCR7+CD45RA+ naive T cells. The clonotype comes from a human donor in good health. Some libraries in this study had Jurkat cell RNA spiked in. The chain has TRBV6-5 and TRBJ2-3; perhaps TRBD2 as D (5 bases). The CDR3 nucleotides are TGTGCCAGCAGTTACTCGGTATGGCGGGTAGCAGATACGCAGTATTTT. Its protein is CASSYSVWRVADTQYF.